The clone carrying this T cell receptor (beta chain) has a count of ten or more. The antigen remains undetermined. In the sort, naive CD8 T cells were defined as CD8+CD4-CCR7+CD45RA+. These data belong to a study of molecular identifiers for immune sequencing clone quantification. Study-wide results and caveats: Clones carrying above 20 RNA copies accounted for over 98% of effector molecules, under 1% in naive cells.

Trimming shortened V by 4 bases and J by 2 bases, and 10 bases separated the two germline ends. The CDR3 has 15 residues. The germline V gene has CDR1 SGHRS and CDR2 YFSETQ. TCRdb recomputed calls from the PCR reads with MiXCR, one row per CDR3 protein. Of hundreds of thousands of distinct CDR3 sequences listed, just under 20% are singletons. Sample: naive CD8+ T cells from blood, with Jurkat cell RNA spiked in. Subset denoted: FACS-sorted CD8+CD4-CCR7+CD45RA+ naive T cells. This sequence joins TRBV5-1 and TRBJ2-6; D ambiguous. This clonotype originated in a human donor in good health. Some libraries in this study had Jurkat cell RNA spiked in. Here the CDR3 reads CASSLARAGANVLTF. In DNA form, the CDR3 reads TGCGCCAGCAGCCTCGCCCGGGCTGGGGCCAACGTCCTGACTTTC. Filled out from reference TRBV5-1 and TRBJ2-6, the complete variable domain reads KAGVTQTPRYLIKTRGQQVTLSCSPISGHRSVSWYQQTPGQGLQFLFEYFSETQRNKGNFPGRFSGRQFSNSRSEMNVSTLELGDSALYLCASSLARAGANVLTFGAGSRLTVL.